The T cell receptor beta chain under discussion was sequenced for a study of shared clonotypes between healthy human individuals. Study results and limitations: Across a handful of donors, naive CD4 shared roughly 5%, naive CD8 approximately 3.5%, memory CD4 2% to 2.5%, memory CD8 0.4%.

From germline, CDR1 is SGHDN and CDR2 FVKESK. The CDR3 has 20 amino acids. The V and J ends lost 1 base and 1 base, in that order; junction bases with no gene match: 15. Original handling: Filtering of immunoSEQ junctional sequences could not match full-length read filtering. Sequencing used immunoSEQ multiplex PCR; TCRdb keeps in-frame clones, though not all of them. The V and J calls and the clone size are those of that table, but D and trimming were determined from the DNA. The table includes around 2,100,000 clones, about 95% detected once. About this clone itself: Its specificity is unknown.

Naive CD8 populations comprised CD45RO-negative cells positively selected for CCR7, excluding terminally differentiated effector memory CD45RA+ cells. The sequencing input was naive CD8+ T cells sorted from blood. This rearrangement joins TRBV14 to TRBJ2-5; 10 bases match TRBD1. The sequence came from a man younger than 35 in good health. CDR3 sequence reads: CASSQATAPGQGMFQETQYF. CDR3 DNA: TGTGCCAGCAGCCAAGCTACCGCGCCGGGACAGGGGATGTTCCAAGAGACCCAGTACTTC.